This T cell receptor (beta chain) was documented in a study of blood T cell repertoires in COVID-19. About the study: Sources were T cells, B-cell-depleted T cells, or PBMCs; the material itself was cDNA or gDNA.

The CDR3 loop spans 13 amino acids. The V end was cut by 6 bases, the J end by 5 bases, with 13 bases between. CDR1 and CDR2 (germline): SEHNR, FQNEAQ (reference sequence). How the authors handled the data: Reference gene primer amplification in the assay estimated nucleated cell counts. Assay used: immunoSEQ multiplex PCR; TCRdb lists only in-frame clones, some missing. V and J calls and clone size are those listed in that table; D and trimming were worked out from the DNA. The data contain roughly 310,000 clones, roughly 90% of them singletons. This TCR was recovered from a woman aged 50 to 65 with active or convalescent COVID-19. Source material: peripheral blood. This chain uses TRBV7-9 with TRBJ1-1; D is perhaps TRBD1 (5 bases). The CDR3 DNA follows: TGTGCCAGCAGGCCCCCTGGGGGGACTGAAGCTTTCTTT. Translating it yields CASRPPGGTEAFF.